Listed here are 14 T cell receptor beta chains from one sample, sequenced in a study of molecular identifiers for immune sequencing clone quantification. TCRdb reprocessed the PCR reads via MiXCR and lists one record per CDR3 protein. The data hold about 18,000 distinct CDR3 sequences, with around 23% observed a single time. Specimen: naive CD8+ T cells from blood, with Jurkat cell RNA spiked in. Sample subset: FACS-sorted CD8+CD4-CCR7+CD45RA+ naive T cells. Receptors were obtained from a human donor in good health. Some libraries in this study had Jurkat cell RNA spiked in.

This clonotype was picked up a small number of times. This rearrangement joins TRBV7-6 to TRBJ1-1; possible D gene TRBD1, 5 bases. The CDR3 runs to 14 residues. CDR1 and CDR2 (germline): SGHVS, FNYEAQ. With 4 bases removed from V and 5 bases from J, the gap between germline ends came to 14 bases. The CDR3 loop is CASSSSTGGTEAFF. The CDR3 DNA is TGTGCCAGCAGCTCCTCGACTGGGGGGACTGAAGCTTTCTTT.

The sample holds many counts of this clonotype. The J gene is TRBJ2-7, the V gene TRBV27; 10 bases are shared with TRBD1. Trimming took 5 bases from V and 2 from J; bases not matched to a gene: 6. Germline CDR1 reads MNHEY; CDR2 reads SMNVEV (reference sequence). This CDR3 contains 15 residues. The CDR3 nucleotides are TGTGCCAGCAGTGACAGGGGGCGGGTGCCCTACGAGCAGTACTTC. Translation: CASSDRGRVPYEQYF.

This clonotype appeared many times. The gene calls are TRBV9 and TRBJ2-7, with unresolved D. The CDR3 covers 12 residues. Germline V CDR1 and CDR2: SGDLS, YYNGEE. V lost 0 bases, J lost 4 bases, and 5 bases lay in between. CDR3 in DNA: TGTGCCAGCAGCGTAGTCGATTACGAGCAGTACTTC. It specifies CASSVVDYEQYF.

This sequence joins TRBV20-1 and TRBJ1-2; D uncertain. The CDR3 totals 10 residues. V was pared by 4 bases and J by 2 bases, with 2 bases between. The V gene's germline CDR1 is DFQATT and CDR2 SNEGSKA (reference sequence). The CDR3 region has the DNA TGCAGTGCTATGAACTATGGCTACACCTTC. Translating gives CSAMNYGYTF.

V and J are TRBV7-2 and TRBJ1-6; TRBD1 is a possible D gene (5 bases). V lost 5 bases, J lost 8 bases, and 19 bases lay in between. Germline CDR1 SGHTA, CDR2 FQGNSA. The CDR3 totals 16 residues. The CDR3 DNA follows: TGTGCCAGCAGCCCAAGGGCGAGACAGCCCCATTCACCCCTCCACTTT. Amino acid sequence: CASSPRARQPHSPLHF.

As for this clonotype: A read error may explain this, as a much larger clone is one base away. The chain is built from TRBV6-2 or TRBV6-3 and TRBJ2-5; D assignment may be TRBD1 or TRBD2 (5 bases each). This CDR3 is 13 amino acids long. V dropped 7 bases and J dropped 3 bases, with 12 bases sitting between them. Germline V gives CDR1 MNHEY, CDR2 SVGEGT. The DNA for the CDR3 is TGTGCCAGCACCGATAGGGGAGAAGAGACCCAGTACTTC. It codes for CASTDRGEETQYF.

This clonotype has a count of ten or more. V usage is TRBV11-2 and J usage is TRBJ2-1; TRBD2 matches 8 bases. The CDR3 covers 17 residues. Germline V CDR1 and CDR2: SGHAT, FQNNGV. Trimming at V came to 1 base and at J to 7 bases, leaving 12 bases not matched to a gene. For the CDR3, the DNA is TGTGCCAGCAGCTTAGGGATCGGTAGCGGGATGTTTAATGAGCAGTTCTTC. This sequence encodes CASSLGIGSGMFNEQFF. Full variable domain (remainder filled in from reference TRBV11-2 and TRBJ2-1): EAGVAQSPRYKIIEKRQSVAFWCNPISGHATLYWYQQILGQGPKLLIQFQNNGVVDDSQLPKDRFSAERLKGVDSTLKIQPAKLEDSAVYLCASSLGIGSGMFNEQFFGPGTRLTVL.

By share, this clonotype ranks as medium-sized (0.01 to 0.1%). V gene TRBV20-1 combines with J gene TRBJ2-1; TRBD2 matches at 12 bases. Unmatched junction bases numbered 8, after V lost 0 bases and J lost 14 bases. CDR1 is DFQATT, CDR2 SNEGSKA, per germline (reference sequence). The CDR3 consists of 14 residues. CDR3: CSARDGASGRVEFF. The CDR3 DNA sequence: TGCAGTGCTAGAGATGGGGCTAGCGGGAGGGTCGAGTTCTTC.

V usage is TRBV20-1 and J usage is TRBJ2-7; possibly TRBD1 for D (6 bases). This CDR3 comprises 13 residues. The germline CDR1 and CDR2 sequences are DFQATT and SNEGSKA (reference sequence). The germline V and J ends were trimmed by 3 bases and 1 base, with 10 bases remaining between them. CDR3 DNA sequence: TGCAGTGCTAGTTCCAGGGGATCCTACGAGCAGTACTTC. Its protein is CSASSRGSYEQYF.

By sample share, this clonotype is medium-sized. The chain is built from TRBV7-8 and TRBJ1-1, with D unclear. This CDR3 comprises 14 residues. CDR1 SGHVS and CDR2 FQNEAQ come from the germline V gene. The V end lost 5 bases, the J end lost 1 base, and 11 bases lay between the germline ends. CDR3 region: CASSPNFPNTEAFF. CDR3 bases: TGTGCCAGCAGCCCCAATTTTCCGAACACTGAAGCTTTCTTT. The full variable domain, rest sourced from reference TRBV7-8 and TRBJ1-1, is GAGVSQSPRYKVAKRGQDVALRCDPISGHVSLFWYQQALGQGPEFLTYFQNEAQLDKSGLPSDRFFAERPEGSVSTLKIQRTQQEDSAVYLCASSPNFPNTEAFFGQGTRLTVV.

This clonotype has at least ten counts. This chain uses TRBV3-1 with TRBJ2-7, with unresolved D. Between the trimmed V and J ends, which lost 1 base and 5 bases, there was a span of 9 bases. The length of the CDR3 is 13 residues. Germline V lookup: CDR1 LGHDT, CDR2 YNNKEL (reference sequence). The DNA of the CDR3 is TGTGCCAGCAGCCAAGGATTGGCCAACGAGCAGTACTTC. It encodes CASSQGLANEQYF.

V usage is TRBV12-3 or TRBV12-4 and J usage is TRBJ2-3; 14 nucleotides align to TRBD2. The CDR3 spans 20 residues. J gave up 2 bases and V 2 bases, and 12 bases lay outside the gene matches. For the CDR3, the DNA is TGTGCCAGCAGTTTATTTAGACTAGCGGGAGGGTACTCCCACACAGATACGCAGTATTTT. This gives the protein CASSLFRLAGGYSHTDTQYF.

The chain is built from TRBV2 and TRBJ2-7, with D uncertain. V gave up 8 bases and J gave up 2 bases, with 22 bases separating them. The CDR3 covers 16 residues. The germline CDR1 and CDR2 sequences are SNHLY and FYNNEI. The CDR3 loop reads CASYQMGPSQPYEQYF. In nucleotides, the CDR3 is TGTGCCAGCTACCAGATGGGTCCAAGCCAGCCCTACGAGCAGTACTTC.

This clonotype was counted at least ten times. The chain carries TRBV7-9 and TRBJ2-4; D is perhaps TRBD2 (6 bases). Trimming took off 5 bases at V and 4 bases at J, with 21 bases between the two ends. Germline V gene lookup returns CDR1 SEHNR and CDR2 FQNEAQ (reference sequence). This CDR3 has 17 residues. CDR3 loop: CASSPGVMGELKNIQYF. The CDR3, as DNA: TGTGCCAGCAGCCCGGGGGTGATGGGGGAACTAAAAAACATTCAGTACTTC.